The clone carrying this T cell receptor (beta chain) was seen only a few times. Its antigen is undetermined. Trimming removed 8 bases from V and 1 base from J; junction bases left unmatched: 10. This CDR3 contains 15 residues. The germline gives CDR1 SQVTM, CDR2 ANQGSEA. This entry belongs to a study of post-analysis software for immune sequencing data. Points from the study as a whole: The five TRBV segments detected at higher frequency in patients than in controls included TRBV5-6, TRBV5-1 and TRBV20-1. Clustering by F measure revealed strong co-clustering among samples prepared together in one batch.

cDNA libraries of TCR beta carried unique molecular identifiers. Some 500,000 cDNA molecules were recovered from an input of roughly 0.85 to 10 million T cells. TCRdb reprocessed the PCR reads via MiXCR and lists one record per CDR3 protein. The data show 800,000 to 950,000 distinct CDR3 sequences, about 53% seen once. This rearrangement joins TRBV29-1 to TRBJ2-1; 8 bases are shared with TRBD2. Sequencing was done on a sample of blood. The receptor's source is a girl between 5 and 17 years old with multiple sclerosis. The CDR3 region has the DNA TGCAGCACCGGGGAGCGGGGGCTATCCTACAATGAGCAGTTCTTC. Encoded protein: CSTGERGLSYNEQFF.